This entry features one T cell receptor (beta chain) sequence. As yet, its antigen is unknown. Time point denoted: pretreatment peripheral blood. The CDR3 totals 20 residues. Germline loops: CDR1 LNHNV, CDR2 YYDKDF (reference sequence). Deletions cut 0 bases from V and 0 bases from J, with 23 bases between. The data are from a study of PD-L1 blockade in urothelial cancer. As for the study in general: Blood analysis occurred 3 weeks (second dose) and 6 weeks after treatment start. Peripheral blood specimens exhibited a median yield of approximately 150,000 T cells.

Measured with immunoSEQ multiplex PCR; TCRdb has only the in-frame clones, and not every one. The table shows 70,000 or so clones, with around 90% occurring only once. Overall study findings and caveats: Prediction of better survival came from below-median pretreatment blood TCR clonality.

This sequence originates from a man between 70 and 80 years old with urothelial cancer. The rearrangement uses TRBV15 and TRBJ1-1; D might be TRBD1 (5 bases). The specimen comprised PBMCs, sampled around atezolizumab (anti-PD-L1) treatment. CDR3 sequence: CATSRDTQRRPQVLNTEAFF. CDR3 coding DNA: TGTGCCACCAGCAGAGATACCCAGCGCCGACCACAGGTCCTGAACACTGAAGCTTTCTTT.